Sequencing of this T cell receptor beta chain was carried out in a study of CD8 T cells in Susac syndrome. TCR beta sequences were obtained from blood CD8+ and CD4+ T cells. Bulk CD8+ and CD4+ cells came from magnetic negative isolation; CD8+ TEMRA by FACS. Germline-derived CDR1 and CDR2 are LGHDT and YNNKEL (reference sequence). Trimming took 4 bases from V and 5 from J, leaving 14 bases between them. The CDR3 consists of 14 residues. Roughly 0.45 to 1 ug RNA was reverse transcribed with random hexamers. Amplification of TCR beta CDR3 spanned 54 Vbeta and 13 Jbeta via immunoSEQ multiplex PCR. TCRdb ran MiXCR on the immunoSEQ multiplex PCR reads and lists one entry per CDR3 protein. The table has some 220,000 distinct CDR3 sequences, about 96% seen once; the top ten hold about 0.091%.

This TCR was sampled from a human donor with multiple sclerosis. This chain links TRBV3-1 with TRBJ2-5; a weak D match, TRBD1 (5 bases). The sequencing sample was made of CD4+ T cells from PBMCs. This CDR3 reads CASSPQGFRETQYF. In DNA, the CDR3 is TGTGCCAGCAGCCCCCAGGGTTTCCGGGAGACCCAGTACTTC.